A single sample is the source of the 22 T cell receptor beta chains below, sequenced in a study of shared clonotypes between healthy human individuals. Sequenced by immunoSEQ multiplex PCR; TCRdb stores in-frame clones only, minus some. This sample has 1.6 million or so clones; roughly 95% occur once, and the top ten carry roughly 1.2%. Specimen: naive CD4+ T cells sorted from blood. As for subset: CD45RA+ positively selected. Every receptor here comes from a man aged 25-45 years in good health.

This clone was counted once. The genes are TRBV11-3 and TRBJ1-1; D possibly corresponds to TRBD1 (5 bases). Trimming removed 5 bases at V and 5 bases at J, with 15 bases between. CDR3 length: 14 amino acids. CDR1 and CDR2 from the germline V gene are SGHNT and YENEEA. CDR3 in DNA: TGTGCCAGCAGCCCGGGGCCTAGGGGAACTGAAGCTTTCTTT. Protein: CASSPGPRGTEAFF.

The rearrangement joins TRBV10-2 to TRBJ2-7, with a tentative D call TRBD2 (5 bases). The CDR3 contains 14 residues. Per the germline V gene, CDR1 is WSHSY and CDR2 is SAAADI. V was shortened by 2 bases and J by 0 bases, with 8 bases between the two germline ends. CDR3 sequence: CASSEVAGSYEQYF. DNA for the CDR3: TGCGCCAGCAGTGAGGTTGCGGGCTCCTACGAGCAGTACTTC.

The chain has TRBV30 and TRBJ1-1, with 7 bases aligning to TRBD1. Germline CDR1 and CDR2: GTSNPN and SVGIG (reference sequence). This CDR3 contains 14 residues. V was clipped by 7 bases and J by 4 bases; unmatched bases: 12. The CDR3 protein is CASRFGRGGTEAFF. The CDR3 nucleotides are TGTGCCTCACGATTTGGCAGGGGGGGCACTGAAGCTTTCTTT.

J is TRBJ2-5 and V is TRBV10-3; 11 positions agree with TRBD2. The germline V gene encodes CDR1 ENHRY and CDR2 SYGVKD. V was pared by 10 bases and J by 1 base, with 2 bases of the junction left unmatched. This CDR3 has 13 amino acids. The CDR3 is CASGTSGQETQYF. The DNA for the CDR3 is TGTGCCAGCGGGACTAGCGGCCAAGAGACCCAGTACTTC.

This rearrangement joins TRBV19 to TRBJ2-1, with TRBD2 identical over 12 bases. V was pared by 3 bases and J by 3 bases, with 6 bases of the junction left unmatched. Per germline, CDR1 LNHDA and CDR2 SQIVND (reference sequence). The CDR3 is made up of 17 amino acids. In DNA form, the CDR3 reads TGTGCCAGTAGTATTAGAAGGACTAGCGGGATCTACAATGAGCAGTTCTTC. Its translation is CASSIRRTSGIYNEQFF.

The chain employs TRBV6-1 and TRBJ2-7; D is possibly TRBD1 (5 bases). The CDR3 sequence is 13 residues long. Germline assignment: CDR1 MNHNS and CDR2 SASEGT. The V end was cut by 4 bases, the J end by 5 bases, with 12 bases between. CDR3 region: CASSGQPNHEQYF. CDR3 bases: TGTGCCAGCAGTGGACAGCCGAACCACGAGCAGTACTTC.

CDR3 coding DNA: TGTGCCAGCTCACCATCTCAGGTCAGGTTGAGCTCTGGGGCCAACGTCCTGACTTTC. It yields the protein CASSPSQVRLSSGANVLTF. The chain joins TRBV18 to TRBJ2-6, with no clear D. The CDR3 runs to 19 residues. The V and J ends lost 2 bases and 0 bases respectively, with 17 bases between them. Germline CDR1 KGHSH, CDR2 LQKENI.

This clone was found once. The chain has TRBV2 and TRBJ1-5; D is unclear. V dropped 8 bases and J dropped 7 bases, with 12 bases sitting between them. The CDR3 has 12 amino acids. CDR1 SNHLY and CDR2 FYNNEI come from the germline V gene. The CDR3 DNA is TGTGCCAGCTCGATGATGGGACAGCCCCAGCATTTT. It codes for CASSMMGQPQHF.

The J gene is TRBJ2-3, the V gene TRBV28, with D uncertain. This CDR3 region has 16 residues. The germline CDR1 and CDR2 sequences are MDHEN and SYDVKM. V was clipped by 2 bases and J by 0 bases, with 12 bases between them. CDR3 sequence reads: CASSLITHLSTDTQYF. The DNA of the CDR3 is TGTGCCAGCAGTTTAATTACTCATCTTAGCACAGATACGCAGTATTTT.

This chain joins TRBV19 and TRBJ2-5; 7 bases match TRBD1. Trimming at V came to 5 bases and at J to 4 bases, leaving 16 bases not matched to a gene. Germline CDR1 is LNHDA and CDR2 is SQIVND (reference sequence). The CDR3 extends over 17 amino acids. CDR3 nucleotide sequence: TGTGCCAGTAGTCTTTTTGTAACAGATTCAGGGGGAGAGACCCAGTACTTC. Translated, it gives CASSLFVTDSGGETQYF.

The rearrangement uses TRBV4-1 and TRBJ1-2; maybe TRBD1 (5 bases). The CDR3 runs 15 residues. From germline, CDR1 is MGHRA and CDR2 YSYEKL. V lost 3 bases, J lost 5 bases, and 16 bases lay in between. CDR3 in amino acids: CASSHAGRGDYGYTF. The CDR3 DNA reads TGCGCCAGCAGCCACGCGGGACGCGGCGATTATGGCTACACCTTC.

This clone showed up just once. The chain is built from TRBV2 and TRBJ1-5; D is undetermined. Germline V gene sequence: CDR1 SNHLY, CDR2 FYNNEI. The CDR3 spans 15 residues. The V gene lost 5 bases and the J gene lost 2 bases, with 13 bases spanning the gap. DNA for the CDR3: TGTGCCAGCAGTATCAGTGTTGCAGGCAATCAGCCCCAGCATTTT. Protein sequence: CASSISVAGNQPQHF.

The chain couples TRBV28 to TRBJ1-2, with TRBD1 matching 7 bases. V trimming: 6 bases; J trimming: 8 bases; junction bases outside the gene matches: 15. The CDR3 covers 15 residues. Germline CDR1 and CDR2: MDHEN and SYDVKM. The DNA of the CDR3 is TGTGCCAGCAGCCCAGAGACAGGGTTGATAGAAGGCTACACCTTC. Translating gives CASSPETGLIEGYTF.

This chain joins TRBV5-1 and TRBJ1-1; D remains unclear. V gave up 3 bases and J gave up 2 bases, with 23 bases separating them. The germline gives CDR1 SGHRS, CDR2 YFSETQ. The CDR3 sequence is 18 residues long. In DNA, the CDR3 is TGCGCCAGCAGCTCCAGAGCCATCGACACGAGCGTTAACACTGAAGCTTTCTTT. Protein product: CASSSRAIDTSVNTEAFF.

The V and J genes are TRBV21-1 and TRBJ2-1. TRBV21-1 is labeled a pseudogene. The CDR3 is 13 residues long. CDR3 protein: CASSKSGGNEQFF. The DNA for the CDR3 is TGTGCCAGCAGCAAAAGTGGGGGAAATGAGCAGTTCTTC.

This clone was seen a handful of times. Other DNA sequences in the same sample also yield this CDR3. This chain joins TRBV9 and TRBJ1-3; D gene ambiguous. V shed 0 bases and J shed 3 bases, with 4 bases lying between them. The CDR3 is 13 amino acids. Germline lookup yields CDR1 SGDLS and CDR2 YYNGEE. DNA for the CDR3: TGTGCCAGCAGCGTAGCTGGTGGAAACACCATATATTTT. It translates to CASSVAGGNTIYF.

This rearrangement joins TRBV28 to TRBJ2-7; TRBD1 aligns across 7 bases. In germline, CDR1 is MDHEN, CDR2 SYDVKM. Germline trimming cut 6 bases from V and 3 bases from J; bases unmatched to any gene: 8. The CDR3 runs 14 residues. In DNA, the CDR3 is TGTGCCAGCAGGAGATTGGGACAGATCTACGAGCAGTACTTC. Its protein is CASRRLGQIYEQYF.

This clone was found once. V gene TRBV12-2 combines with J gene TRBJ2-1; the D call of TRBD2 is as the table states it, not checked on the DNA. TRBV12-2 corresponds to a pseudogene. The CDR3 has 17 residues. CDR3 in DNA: TGTGCAAGTCGCTTAGTGGCCCGAAGCGGGCCTATGCCTGAGCAGTTCTTC. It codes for CASRLVARSGPMPEQFF.

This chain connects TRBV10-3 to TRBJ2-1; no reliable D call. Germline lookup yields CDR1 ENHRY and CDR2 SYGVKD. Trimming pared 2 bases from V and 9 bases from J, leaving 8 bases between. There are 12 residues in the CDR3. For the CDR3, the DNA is TGTGCCATCAGTGAGGTTGCTTCTGAGCAGTTCTTC. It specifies CAISEVASEQFF.

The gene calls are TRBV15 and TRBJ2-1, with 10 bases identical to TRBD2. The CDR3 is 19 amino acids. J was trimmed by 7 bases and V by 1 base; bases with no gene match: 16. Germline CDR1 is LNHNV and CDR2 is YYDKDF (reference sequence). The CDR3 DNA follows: TGTGCCACCAGCAGAGCCCGCGGGACTAGCGCCGATCTGCGAAATGAGCAGTTCTTC. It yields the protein CATSRARGTSADLRNEQFF. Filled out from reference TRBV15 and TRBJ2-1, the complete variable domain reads DAMVIQNPRYQVTQFGKPVTLSCSQTLNHNVMYWYQQKSSQAPKLLFHYYDKDFNNEADTPDNFQSRRPNTSFCFLDIRSPGLGDTAMYLCATSRARGTSADLRNEQFFGPGTRLTVL.

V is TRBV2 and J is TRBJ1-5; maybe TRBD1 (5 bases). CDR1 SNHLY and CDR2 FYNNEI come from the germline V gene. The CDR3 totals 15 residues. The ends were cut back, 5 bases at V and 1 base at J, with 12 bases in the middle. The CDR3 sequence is CASSSIRDSNQPQHF. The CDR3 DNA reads TGTGCCAGCAGTAGTATCCGGGACAGCAATCAGCCCCAGCATTTT. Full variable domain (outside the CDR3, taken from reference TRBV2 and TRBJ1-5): EPEVTQTPSHQVTQMGQEVILRCVPISNHLYFYWYRQILGQKVEFLVSFYNNEISEKSEIFDDQFSVERPDGSNFTLKIRSTKLEDSAMYFCASSSIRDSNQPQHFGDGTRLSIL.

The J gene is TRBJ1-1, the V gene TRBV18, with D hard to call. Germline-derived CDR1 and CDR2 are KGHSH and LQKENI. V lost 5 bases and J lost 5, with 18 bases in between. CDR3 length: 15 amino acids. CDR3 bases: TGTGCCAGCTCAGCTCCTCCGGGCCCTGGTACTGAAGCTTTCTTT. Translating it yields CASSAPPGPGTEAFF.